The subject of this entry is one TCR beta chain. The CDR3 contains 12 residues. Trimming stripped 5 bases from V and 4 bases from J, with 9 bases between. In germline, CDR1 is SEHNR, CDR2 FQNEAQ (reference sequence). The sample belongs to a study of blood T cell repertoires in COVID-19. About the study: PBMCs, B-cell-depleted T cells, or T cells were the source of the cDNA or gDNA that made up the material.

Data came from immunoSEQ multiplex PCR; TCRdb stores just in-frame clones and leaves some out. The sample shows hundreds of thousands of clones, around 90% of them seen only once. The sequence was obtained from a woman under 40 with COVID-19, enrolled during active disease. This chain links TRBV7-9 with TRBJ2-7; no firm D call. The sequencing sample was made of peripheral blood. The CDR3 nucleotides read TGTGCCAGCAGCCTCGGAGATTACGAGCAGTACTTC. The encoded protein is CASSLGDYEQYF.